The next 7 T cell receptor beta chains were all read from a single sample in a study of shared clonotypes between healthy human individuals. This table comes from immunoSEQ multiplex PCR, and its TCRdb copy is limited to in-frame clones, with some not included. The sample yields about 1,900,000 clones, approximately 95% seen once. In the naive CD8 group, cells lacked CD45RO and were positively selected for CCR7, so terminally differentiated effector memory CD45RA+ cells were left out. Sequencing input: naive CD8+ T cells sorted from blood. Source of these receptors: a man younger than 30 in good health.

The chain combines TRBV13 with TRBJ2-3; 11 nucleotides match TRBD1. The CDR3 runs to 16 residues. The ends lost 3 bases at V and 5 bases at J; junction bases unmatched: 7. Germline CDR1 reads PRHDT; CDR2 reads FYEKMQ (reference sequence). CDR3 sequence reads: CASSFSDRGLIDTQYF. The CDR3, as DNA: TGTGCCAGCAGCTTTTCGGACAGGGGGCTGATAGATACGCAGTATTTT. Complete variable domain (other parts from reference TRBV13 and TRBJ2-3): AAGVIQSPRHLIKEKRETATLKCYPIPRHDTVYWYQQGPGQDPQFLISFYEKMQSDKGSIPDRFSAQQFSDYHSELNMSSLELGDSALYFCASSFSDRGLIDTQYFGPGTRLTVL.

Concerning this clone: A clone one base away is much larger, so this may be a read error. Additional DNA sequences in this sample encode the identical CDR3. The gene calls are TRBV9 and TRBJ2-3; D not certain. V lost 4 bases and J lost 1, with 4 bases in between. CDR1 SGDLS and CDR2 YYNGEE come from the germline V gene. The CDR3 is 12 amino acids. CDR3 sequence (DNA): TGTGCCAGCAGCTTGGGCACAGATACGCAGTATTTT. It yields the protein CASSLGTDTQYF.

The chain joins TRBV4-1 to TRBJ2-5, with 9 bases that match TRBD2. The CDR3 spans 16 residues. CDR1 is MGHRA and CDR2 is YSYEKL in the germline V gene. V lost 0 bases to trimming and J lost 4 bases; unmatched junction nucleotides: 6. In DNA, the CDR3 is TGCGCCAGCAGCCAAGAATGGCTAGCGGGAACAGAGACCCAGTACTTC. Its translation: CASSQEWLAGTETQYF.

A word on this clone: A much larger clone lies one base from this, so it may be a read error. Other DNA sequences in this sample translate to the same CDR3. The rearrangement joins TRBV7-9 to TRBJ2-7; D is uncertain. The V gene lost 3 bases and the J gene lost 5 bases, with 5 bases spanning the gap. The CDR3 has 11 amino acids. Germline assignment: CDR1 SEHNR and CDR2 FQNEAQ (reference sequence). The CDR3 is CASSLGNEQYF. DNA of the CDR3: TGTGCCAGCAGCTTGGGCAACGAGCAGTACTTC.

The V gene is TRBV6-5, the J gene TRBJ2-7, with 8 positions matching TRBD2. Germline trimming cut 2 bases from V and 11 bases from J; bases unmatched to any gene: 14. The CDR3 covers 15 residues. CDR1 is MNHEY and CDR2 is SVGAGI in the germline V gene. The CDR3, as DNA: TGTGCCAGCAGTTACGACCAGGCAACTAGCGGCCCTAAGTACTTC. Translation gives CASSYDQATSGPKYF.

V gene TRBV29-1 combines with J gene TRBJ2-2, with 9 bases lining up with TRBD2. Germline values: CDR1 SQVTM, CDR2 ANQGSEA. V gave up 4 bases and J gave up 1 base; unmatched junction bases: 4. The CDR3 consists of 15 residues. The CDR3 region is CSVVLRGGNTGELFF. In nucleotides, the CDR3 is TGCAGCGTTGTGCTGCGGGGGGGGAACACCGGGGAGCTGTTTTTT.

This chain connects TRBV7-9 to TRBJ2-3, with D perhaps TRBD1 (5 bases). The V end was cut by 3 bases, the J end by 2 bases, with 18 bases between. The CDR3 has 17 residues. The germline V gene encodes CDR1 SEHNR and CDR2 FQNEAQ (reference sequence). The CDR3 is CASSFPRWTQYTDTQYF. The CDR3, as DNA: TGTGCCAGCAGCTTCCCTCGCTGGACACAGTACACAGATACGCAGTATTTT.